This passage covers 21 T cell receptor beta chains from one sample sequenced in a study of blood T cell repertoires in COVID-19. Sequenced by immunoSEQ multiplex PCR; TCRdb stores in-frame clones only, minus some. The sample holds 25,000 to 30,000 clones, approximately 90% seen once. Input material: peripheral blood. Receptor source: a human donor in a cohort sampled during active COVID-19.

This chain joins TRBV14 and TRBJ1-1, with 8 positions matching TRBD1. CDR3 length equals 15 residues. Looked up from germline, CDR1 is SGHDN and CDR2 is FVKESK. V was clipped by 3 bases and J by 4 bases; unmatched bases: 7. CDR3 sequence reads: CASSQIRGPGTEAFF. DNA for the CDR3: TGTGCCAGCAGCCAGATCAGGGGGCCGGGCACTGAAGCTTTCTTT.

The chain combines TRBV6-2 or TRBV6-3 with TRBJ2-1; 10 bases are a match to TRBD2. Per the germline V gene, CDR1 is MNHEY and CDR2 is SVGEGT. The CDR3 consists of 19 residues. V lost 2 bases to trimming and J lost 2 bases; unmatched junction nucleotides: 12. This CDR3 reads CASSYPYGKSGRAYNEQFF. The DNA of the CDR3 is TGTGCCAGCAGTTACCCCTACGGGAAGAGCGGGAGGGCCTACAATGAGCAGTTCTTC.

The V call is TRBV19, the J call TRBJ1-6; a possible D gene is TRBD1 (6 bases). V was cut by 7 bases and J by 0 bases, with 10 bases left in between. The CDR3 runs to 15 residues. Germline CDR1 LNHDA, CDR2 SQIVND (reference sequence). CDR3 bases: TGTGCCAGTAAGATGGACAGCTCCTATAATTCACCCCTCCACTTT. Protein: CASKMDSSYNSPLHF. Supplemented by reference TRBV19 and TRBJ1-6, the full variable domain reads DGGITQSPKYLFRKEGQNVTLSCEQNLNHDAMYWYRQDPGQGLRLIYYSQIVNDFQKGDIAEGYSVSREKKESFPLTVTSAQKNPTAFYLCASKMDSSYNSPLHFGNGTRLTVT.

This chain uses TRBV15 with TRBJ1-5; weak D call: TRBD1 (6 bases). V lost 4 bases to trimming and J lost 5 bases, with 12 bases between them. This CDR3 comprises 14 residues. Germline CDR1 reads LNHNV; CDR2 reads YYDKDF (reference sequence). In DNA, the CDR3 is TGTGCCACCAGCACCTCAGGGGCGCATCAGCCCCAGCATTTT. Protein sequence: CATSTSGAHQPQHF.

The chain carries TRBV3-1 (or the pseudogene TRBV3-2) and TRBJ2-7; 8 nucleotides align to TRBD1. The junction had 11 bases not matched to a gene; V was cut back by 4 bases and J by 3 bases. Germline V gives CDR1 LGHDT, CDR2 YNNKEL (reference sequence). The CDR3 length is 16 residues. This chain's CDR3 is CASSPGGTGDYYEQYF. The CDR3 DNA is TGTGCCAGCAGCCCTGGAGGGACAGGTGATTACTACGAGCAGTACTTC.

This chain joins TRBV27 and TRBJ2-2; 14 bases fit TRBD2. V was clipped by 3 bases and J by 1 base; unmatched bases: 4. Germline V lookup: CDR1 MNHEY, CDR2 SMNVEV (reference sequence). This CDR3 has 18 amino acids. CDR3 coding DNA: TGTGCCAGCAGTTTTCGACTAGCGGGAGGGGGGAACACCGGGGAGCTGTTTTTT. Protein product: CASSFRLAGGGNTGELFF.

The chain has TRBV19 and TRBJ2-1; TRBD2 aligns across 11 bases. This CDR3 region has 15 residues. CDR1 LNHDA and CDR2 SQIVND come from the germline V gene (reference sequence). V was pared by 7 bases and J by 4 bases, with 6 bases of the junction left unmatched. CDR3 in DNA: TGTGCCAGTACCGCGACTAGCGGGGAGTACAATGAGCAGTTCTTC. Encoded protein: CASTATSGEYNEQFF.

This chain joins TRBV12-2 and TRBJ2-2; the listed D gene, TRBD2, was not tested against the DNA. TRBV12-2 is a known pseudogene. The CDR3 is made up of 21 amino acids. The CDR3 loop is CASRYTTSGTSGRANTGELFF. The CDR3 DNA is TGTGCAAGTCGCTATACTACCTCCGGGACTAGCGGGAGGGCGAACACCGGGGAGCTGTTTTTT.

The genes are TRBV6-5 and TRBJ2-5; the match to TRBD2 covers 8 bases. Germline loops: CDR1 MNHEY, CDR2 SVGAGI. The CDR3 is 15 amino acids. Unmatched junction bases numbered 6, after V lost 6 bases and J lost 0 bases. The CDR3 sequence: CASSNGGGYQETQYF. As DNA, the CDR3 is TGTGCCAGCAGCAACGGGGGGGGATACCAAGAGACCCAGTACTTC.

The chain employs TRBV2 and TRBJ2-5; D is possibly TRBD2 (5 bases). Germline CDR1 reads SNHLY; CDR2 reads FYNNEI. Trimming pared 6 bases from V and 5 bases from J, leaving 22 bases between. The CDR3 sequence is 16 residues long. The CDR3 protein is CASSRQLGRSGETQYF. CDR3 bases: TGTGCCAGCAGCCGCCAACTGGGAAGGTCGGGGGAGACCCAGTACTTC.

The V call is TRBV3-1 (or the pseudogene TRBV3-2), the J call TRBJ2-7, with D tentatively TRBD2 (5 bases). The CDR3 has 15 amino acids. V was pared by 1 base and J by 0 bases, with 10 bases between. Germline assignment: CDR1 LGHDT and CDR2 YNNKEL (reference sequence). The CDR3 DNA follows: TGTGCCAGCAGCCAAGTACCGGGGTACTCCTACGAGCAGTACTTC. This sequence encodes CASSQVPGYSYEQYF.

The DNA for the CDR3 is TGCGCCAGCAGCAACCAGGGGGCTGAGACCCAGTACTTC. Its translation: CASSNQGAETQYF. V gene TRBV5-1 combines with J gene TRBJ2-5; 8 bases map to TRBD1. J lost 5 bases, V lost 4 bases, and 4 bases had no gene match. CDR1 and CDR2 (germline): SGHRS, YFSETQ. This CDR3 comprises 13 residues.

The CDR3 coding sequence is TGTGCCAGCAGTTCTAGGGGAGGCTCCTACGAGCAGTACTTC. Translation: CASSSRGGSYEQYF. The chain has TRBV28 and TRBJ2-7; the D gene is possibly TRBD2 (6 bases). This CDR3 is built from 14 residues. CDR1 MDHEN and CDR2 SYDVKM come from the germline V gene. V lost 4 bases to trimming and J lost 0 bases, with 10 bases between them.

This chain links TRBV28 with TRBJ1-2; possibly TRBD1 for D (5 bases). The CDR3 contains 14 residues. The germline CDR1 and CDR2 sequences are MDHEN and SYDVKM. Deletions cut 3 bases from V and 3 bases from J, with 11 bases between. The CDR3 sequence is CASSLFTGYYGYTF. Written as DNA, the CDR3 is TGTGCCAGCAGTTTGTTTACAGGATACTATGGCTACACCTTC.

V and J are TRBV18 and TRBJ2-3; 13 bases fit TRBD2. The CDR3 loop spans 18 amino acids. In germline, CDR1 is KGHSH, CDR2 LQKENI. J gave up 5 bases and V 3 bases, and 11 bases lay outside the gene matches. Here the CDR3 DNA reads TGTGCCAGCTCACCGAATACCGGGACTAGCGGGGCAATAGATACGCAGTATTTT. It yields the protein CASSPNTGTSGAIDTQYF.

The chain carries TRBV28 and TRBJ2-1, with TRBD2 matching 9 bases. This CDR3 comprises 15 residues. Trimming took 7 bases from V and 3 from J; bases not matched to a gene: 7. CDR1 and CDR2 from the germline V gene are MDHEN and SYDVKM. CDR3 in DNA: TGTGCCAGCACCCCTAGTAGCGGGAGCTACAATGAGCAGTTCTTC. Translating gives CASTPSSGSYNEQFF.

The chain uses TRBV18 and TRBJ2-7; 7 bases map to TRBD1. Germline V gene sequence: CDR1 KGHSH, CDR2 LQKENI. This CDR3 comprises 14 residues. J lost 1 base, V lost 6 bases, and 6 bases had no gene match. CDR3: CASSPGTESYEQYF. CDR3 coding DNA: TGTGCCAGCTCCCCAGGGACAGAGTCCTACGAGCAGTACTTC.

The gene calls are TRBV18 and TRBJ2-2, with a tentative D call TRBD1 (5 bases). The CDR3 has 16 residues. V was clipped by 0 bases and J by 0 bases, with 8 bases between them. Germline CDR1 reads KGHSH; CDR2 reads LQKENI. The CDR3 sequence: CASSPPQGPNTGELFF. The CDR3 DNA follows: TGTGCCAGCTCACCACCTCAGGGTCCGAACACCGGGGAGCTGTTTTTT.

The chain is built from TRBV7-3 and TRBJ2-1; 8 bases are shared with TRBD1. The CDR3 has 14 amino acids. Germline V CDR1 and CDR2: SGHTA, FQGTGA. Trimming at V came to 6 bases and at J to 6 bases, leaving 7 bases not matched to a gene. CDR3 protein: CASRPTGAGNEQFF. The CDR3, as DNA: TGTGCCAGCAGGCCGACAGGGGCTGGCAATGAGCAGTTCTTC.

The CDR3 DNA reads as TGTGCCAGCAGCCAAGATAGTACGGCGGGAGGTCGGGAGCAGTACTTC. It translates to CASSQDSTAGGREQYF. The J gene is TRBJ2-7, the V gene TRBV14, with 8 positions matching TRBD2. Trimming removed 0 bases from V and 7 bases from J; junction bases left unmatched: 11. This CDR3 has 16 amino acids. In germline, CDR1 is SGHDN, CDR2 FVKESK.

This clone was observed once. The rearrangement joins TRBV11-3 to TRBJ2-5; 16 nucleotides align to TRBD2. The CDR3 is 15 residues long. CDR1 and CDR2 (germline): SGHNT, YENEEA. The J segment lost 5 bases and the V segment lost 4 bases, leaving 1 base of the junction unmatched. CDR3: CASSSGLAGGETQYF. CDR3 nucleotide sequence: TGTGCCAGCAGCTCGGGACTAGCGGGAGGGGAGACCCAGTACTTC.